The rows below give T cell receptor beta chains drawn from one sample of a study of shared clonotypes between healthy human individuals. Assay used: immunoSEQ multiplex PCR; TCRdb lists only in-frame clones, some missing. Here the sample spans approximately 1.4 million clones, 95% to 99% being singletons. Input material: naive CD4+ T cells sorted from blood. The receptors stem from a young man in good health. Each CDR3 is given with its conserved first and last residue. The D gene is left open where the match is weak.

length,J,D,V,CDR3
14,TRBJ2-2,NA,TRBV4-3,CASSQGEGVRELFF
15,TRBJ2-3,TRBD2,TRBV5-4,CASSSGGRGTDTQYF
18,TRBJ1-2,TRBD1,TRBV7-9,CASRNTGTGGYIDYGYTF
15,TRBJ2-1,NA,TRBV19,CASSIDWASESQQFF
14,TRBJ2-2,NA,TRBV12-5,CASGSDSSGGELFF
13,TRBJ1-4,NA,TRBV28,CASMVPPSEKLFF
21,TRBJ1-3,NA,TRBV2,CASSDRVEGHVLRARTNTIYF
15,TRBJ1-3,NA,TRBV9,CASSVKGLGGNTIYF
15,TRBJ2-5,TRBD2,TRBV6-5,CASSRRLAGQETQYF
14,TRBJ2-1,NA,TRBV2,CASSDGTRHGEQFF
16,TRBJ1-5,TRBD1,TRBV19,CASSAIQGAFIQPQHF
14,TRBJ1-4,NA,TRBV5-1,CASSLVGGEEKLFF
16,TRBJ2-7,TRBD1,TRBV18,CASSHRTGLISYEQYF
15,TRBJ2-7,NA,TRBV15,CATSRDVSGGVKQYF
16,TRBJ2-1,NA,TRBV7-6,CASSLGAEGSYNEQFF
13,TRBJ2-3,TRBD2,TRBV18,CASSPLAGDTQYF
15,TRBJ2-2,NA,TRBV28,CASSLGGYDTGELFF
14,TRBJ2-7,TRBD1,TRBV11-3,CASSPQGARYEQYF
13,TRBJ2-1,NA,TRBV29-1,CSVISGPSHEQFF
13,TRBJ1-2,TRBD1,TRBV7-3,CASSSGTVYGYTF
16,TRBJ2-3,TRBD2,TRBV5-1,CASSQISGSGSDTQYF
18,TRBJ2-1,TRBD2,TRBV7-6,CASSLPRTSGSSYNEQFF
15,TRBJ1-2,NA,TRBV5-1,CASSPGGVRDFGYTF
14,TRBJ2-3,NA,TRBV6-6,CASRTPSGTDTQYF
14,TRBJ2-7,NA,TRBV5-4,CASSLGAGNYEQYF
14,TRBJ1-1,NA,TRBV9,CASSVGDRGTEAFF